A selection of T cell receptor beta chains follows, all from one sample in a study of CD8+ T cells in alopecia areata. Sequencing used immunoSEQ multiplex PCR; TCRdb keeps in-frame clones, though not all of them. The sample has 60,000 to 65,000 clones, 44% seen once. The source material was NKG2D-low CD8+ T cells sorted from blood. These receptors were obtained from a human donor with alopecia areata. CDR3s include the opening cysteine and the closing phenylalanine or tryptophan. The D gene is left open where the match is weak. Clone size is shown for a subset of rows, as once, few, many or a class of expanded clone.

CDR3,DNA,D,V,length,size,J
CASSSLEGLRGANVLTF,TGTGCCAGCAGTTCCCTGGAAGGCCTCCGCGGGGCCAACGTCCTGACTTTC,NA,TRBV27,17,once,TRBJ2-6
CASSLGREVEQYF,TGTGCCAGCAGCTTAGGCCGTGAGGTCGAGCAGTACTTC,NA,TRBV13,13,once,TRBJ2-7
CASRPPGLAPHEQYF,TGTGCCAGCCGACCTCCCGGGCTAGCGCCCCACGAGCAGTACTTC,NA,TRBV2,15,few,TRBJ2-7
CASSSLAGDNEQFF,TGTGCCAGCAGCTCGTTGGCAGGTGACAATGAGCAGTTCTTC,NA,TRBV7-9,14,few,TRBJ2-1
CASSFSSNEQFF,TGTGCCAGCAGTTTTAGCTCAAATGAGCAGTTCTTC,NA,TRBV27,12,NA,TRBJ2-1
CASSEAEFHF,TGTGCCAGCAGTGAAGCGGAGTTCCACTTC,NA,TRBV28,10,NA,TRBJ2-7
CAWSTPDSGRARARDTQYF,TGTGCCTGGAGTACCCCTGATAGCGGGAGGGCACGGGCTCGAGATACGCAGTATTTT,TRBD2,TRBV30,19,NA,TRBJ2-3
CASSQEPGGSRETQYF,TGTGCCAGCAGCCAAGAACCGGGAGGGTCCCGAGAGACCCAGTACTTC,TRBD2,TRBV13,16,NA,TRBJ2-5
CASSGLTYEQYF,TGTGCCAGCAGTGGACTGACCTACGAGCAGTACTTC,NA,TRBV2,12,NA,TRBJ2-7
CASSQGTSRAYEQYF,TGCGCCAGCAGCCAAGGGACTAGCAGAGCCTACGAGCAGTACTTC,TRBD2,TRBV4-3,15,NA,TRBJ2-7
CASSSPRSWGETQYF,TGTGCCAGCAGCTCGCCGAGGTCGTGGGGGGAGACCCAGTACTTC,NA,TRBV7-2,15,few,TRBJ2-5